This T cell receptor beta chain was obtained from a study of T cells after yellow fever vaccination. Broader study findings: Any FACS-sorted repertoire could hold abundant clonotypes that contaminate it from the bulk population.

Synthesis of TCR cDNA relied on 5'RACE template switching, which attached a universal primer site and UMIs. MiXCR was run by TCRdb on the 5' RACE reads, yielding one entry per CDR3 protein. The sample lists about 94,000 distinct CDR3 sequences, about 8.2% occurring once. The CDR3 length is 13 residues. Trimming cost V 3 bases and J 2 bases, with 5 bases left between them. The V gene's germline CDR1 is KGHSH and CDR2 LQKENI. This material consisted of CD8+ T cells not binding an NS4B(214-222) dextramer, sorted from PBMCs, taken around 15 days after the first yellow fever vaccination. The clonotype was recovered from a man younger than 35 who received the YFV17D yellow fever vaccine. This sequence joins TRBV18 and TRBJ2-1; D unclear. CDR3 amino acids: CASSPDTYNEQFF. DNA of the CDR3: TGTGCCAGCTCACCTGACACCTACAATGAGCAGTTCTTC.